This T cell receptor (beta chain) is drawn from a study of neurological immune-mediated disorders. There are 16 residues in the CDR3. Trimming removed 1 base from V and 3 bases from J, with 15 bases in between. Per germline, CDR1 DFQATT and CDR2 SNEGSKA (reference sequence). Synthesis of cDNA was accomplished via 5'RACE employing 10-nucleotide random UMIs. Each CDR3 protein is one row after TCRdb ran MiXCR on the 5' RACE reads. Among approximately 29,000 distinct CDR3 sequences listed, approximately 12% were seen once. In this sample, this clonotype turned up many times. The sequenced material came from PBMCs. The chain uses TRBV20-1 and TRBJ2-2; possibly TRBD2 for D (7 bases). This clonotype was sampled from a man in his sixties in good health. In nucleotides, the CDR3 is TGCAGTGCTAGAGCTGTGGGGGGGGGCGACACCGGGGAGCTGTTTTTT. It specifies CSARAVGGGDTGELFF.